A single sample is the source of the 20 T cell receptor beta chains below, sequenced in a study of blood T cell repertoires in COVID-19. Sequencing was performed with immunoSEQ multiplex PCR; in TCRdb, only in-frame clones are kept and a portion is missing. This table has 150,000 to 200,000 clones, more than 85% appearing once. Sequencing used PBMCs or T cells enriched from blood (not recorded which). The receptor set was obtained from a woman in her thirties or forties in a cohort exposed to, infected with or recovered from COVID-19 (not recorded which).

The gene calls are TRBV5-1 and TRBJ2-7, with D perhaps TRBD1 (5 bases). The CDR3 has 15 residues. V lost 0 bases, J lost 7 bases, and 17 bases lay in between. Germline CDR1 is SGHRS and CDR2 is YFSETQ. CDR3 residues: CASSLEGRALEEQYF. The CDR3 nucleotides are TGCGCCAGCAGCTTGGAGGGCAGGGCTCTGGAGGAGCAGTACTTC.

This chain uses TRBV6-1 with TRBJ1-5; a weak D match, TRBD1 (5 bases). The V end was cut by 2 bases, the J end by 3 bases, with 17 bases between. This CDR3 comprises 17 residues. The germline gives CDR1 MNHNS, CDR2 SASEGT. CDR3 residues: CASSERTRLRSNQPQHF. CDR3 DNA sequence: TGTGCCAGCAGTGAACGGACACGCCTTAGATCCAATCAGCCCCAGCATTTT.

The chain joins TRBV4-1 to TRBJ2-3; 10 positions match TRBD2. Trimming at V came to 2 bases and at J to 3 bases, leaving 8 bases not matched to a gene. Per germline, CDR1 MGHRA and CDR2 YSYEKL. The CDR3 runs to 17 residues. CDR3 in amino acids: CASSQRSSGRGTDTQYF. For the CDR3, the DNA is TGCGCCAGCAGCCAACGATCTAGCGGGAGAGGGACAGATACGCAGTATTTT.

The rearrangement joins TRBV10-3 to TRBJ2-3, with D tentatively TRBD2 (6 bases). Germline loops: CDR1 ENHRY, CDR2 SYGVKD. V was pared by 0 bases and J by 2 bases, with 15 bases between. The length of the CDR3 is 17 residues. The CDR3 bases are TGTGCCATCAGTGAGTCGTACGTTGCGGGGCTCACAGATACGCAGTATTTT. Its protein is CAISESYVAGLTDTQYF.

CDR3 residues: CASILSFPGSYGYTF. The DNA of the CDR3 is TGTGCCAGCATCCTGAGCTTTCCCGGGTCCTATGGCTACACCTTC. The chain has TRBV28 and TRBJ1-2; D is unresolved. Trimming removed 7 bases at V and 4 bases at J, with 19 bases between. CDR3 length: 15 amino acids. Germline assignment: CDR1 MDHEN and CDR2 SYDVKM.

This chain joins TRBV5-1 and TRBJ2-7; D is unresolved. CDR1 is SGHRS, CDR2 YFSETQ, per germline. The CDR3 has 13 residues. Trimming cost V 3 bases and J 6 bases, with 13 bases left between them. CDR3 DNA: TGCGCCAGCAGCTCCAGTTTTGGCTTCGAGCAGTACTTC. Translation gives CASSSSFGFEQYF.

V is TRBV4-1 and J is TRBJ2-1, with D perhaps matching TRBD2 (6 bases). Trimming removed 1 base at V and 7 bases at J, with 20 bases between. The CDR3 length is 17 residues. Germline V CDR1 and CDR2: MGHRA, YSYEKL. The CDR3 here is CASSQGPLLGRWNEQFF. The DNA for the CDR3 is TGCGCCAGCAGCCAAGGGCCCTTACTAGGGAGGTGGAATGAGCAGTTCTTC.

V gene TRBV6-5 combines with J gene TRBJ1-1; 8 nucleotides line up with TRBD1. The J segment lost 1 base and the V segment lost 6 bases, leaving 7 bases of the junction unmatched. The CDR3 runs 15 residues. Germline-derived CDR1 and CDR2 are MNHEY and SVGAGI. As DNA, the CDR3 is TGTGCCAGCAGGCCCAGGACAGGGTGGAACACTGAAGCTTTCTTT. Protein: CASRPRTGWNTEAFF.

CDR3 in amino acids: CASSYPSGSGNTIYF. The CDR3 DNA sequence: TGTGCCAGCAGCTACCCCTCGGGCTCTGGAAACACCATATATTTT. J is TRBJ1-3 and V is TRBV5-4; D is ambiguous. Trimming pared 3 bases from V and 0 bases from J, leaving 10 bases between. Germline lookup yields CDR1 SGHNT and CDR2 YYREEE (reference sequence). The CDR3 sequence is 15 residues long.

V and J are TRBV29-1 and TRBJ2-7; 8 bases agree with TRBD1. Per germline, CDR1 SQVTM and CDR2 ANQGSEA. Trimming cost V 4 bases and J 2 bases; bases outside gene matches: 7. CDR3 size: 14 residues. CDR3 sequence (DNA): TGCAGCGTTGTCCCCCGACAGGGGCCCTACGAGCAGTACTTC. Translating gives CSVVPRQGPYEQYF.

The J gene is TRBJ2-2, the V gene TRBV27; a possible D gene is TRBD1 (6 bases). V was cut by 7 bases and J by 4 bases, with 13 bases left in between. CDR1 is MNHEY, CDR2 SMNVEV, per germline (reference sequence). The CDR3 spans 14 residues. The DNA of the CDR3 is TGTGCCAGCACTACCGGGACAACCACCGGGGAGCTGTTTTTT. It codes for CASTTGTTTGELFF.

The V gene is TRBV7-9, the J gene TRBJ1-5, with 10 bases that match TRBD1. CDR1 is SEHNR, CDR2 FQNEAQ, per germline (reference sequence). This CDR3 region has 13 residues. J gave up 10 bases and V 5 bases, and 5 bases lay outside the gene matches. The CDR3 DNA is TGTGCCAGCAGCACTCGGACAGGGGGACCCCAGCATTTT. Residues: CASSTRTGGPQHF.

The chain uses TRBV7-9 and TRBJ2-7; 11 nucleotides align to TRBD2. After removal of 3 bases from V and 5 bases from J, the junction contained 3 bases not matched to a gene. The CDR3 loop spans 14 amino acids. Germline CDR1 SEHNR, CDR2 FQNEAQ (reference sequence). In DNA form, the CDR3 reads TGTGCCAGCAGCTTCGGGACTAGCGGAGACGAGCAGTACTTC. Its protein product is CASSFGTSGDEQYF.

The chain uses TRBV3-1 (or the pseudogene TRBV3-2) and TRBJ1-2; possible D gene TRBD1, 6 bases. V gave up 3 bases and J gave up 8 bases, with 16 bases separating them. CDR1 and CDR2 from the germline V gene are LGHDT and YNNKEL (reference sequence). There are 14 residues in the CDR3. In DNA, the CDR3 is TGTGCCAGCAGCCACGCCGGACAGCTCCTAGGCTACACCTTC. It specifies CASSHAGQLLGYTF.

The V and J genes are TRBV6-1 and TRBJ2-7, with 10 bases that match TRBD2. The CDR3 has 15 residues. V lost 6 bases and J lost 5; bases outside the gene matches: 10. Germline values: CDR1 MNHNS, CDR2 SASEGT. The CDR3, as DNA: TGTGCCAGCAGGTACCTAGCGGGAGTTTTGGACGAGCAGTACTTC. This sequence encodes CASRYLAGVLDEQYF.

The rearrangement joins TRBV6-2 or TRBV6-3 to TRBJ2-7, with D possibly being TRBD2 (6 bases). The CDR3 extends over 16 amino acids. The germline V and J ends were trimmed by 2 bases and 4 bases, with 18 bases remaining between them. Germline assignment: CDR1 MNHEY and CDR2 SVGEGT. DNA for the CDR3: TGTGCCAGCAGTTACGAGGGACTTACAGTGAGGTACGAGCAGTACTTC. It translates to CASSYEGLTVRYEQYF.

The chain recombines TRBV2 with TRBJ2-7, with TRBD1 identical over 10 bases. V lost 8 bases and J lost 6; bases outside the gene matches: 7. CDR1 is SNHLY and CDR2 is FYNNEI in the germline V gene. The CDR3 is 13 amino acids. In DNA form, the CDR3 reads TGTGCCAGCGAACGGACAGGGGGTGGCGAGCAGTACTTC. This translates into CASERTGGGEQYF.

This clone was recorded once. This sequence joins TRBV7-6 and TRBJ2-2; tentative D call: TRBD1 (6 bases). This CDR3 region has 21 residues. V lost 1 base and J 1 base, leaving 25 bases between the germline ends. The germline gives CDR1 SGHVS, CDR2 FNYEAQ. The CDR3 coding sequence is TGTGCCAGCAGCTTAGAGATTATTAGGGCTTGGGGGACACGGAACACCGGGGAGCTGTTTTTT. Residues: CASSLEIIRAWGTRNTGELFF.

The V gene is TRBV28, the J gene TRBJ2-7; D is uncertain. Germline V CDR1 and CDR2: MDHEN, SYDVKM. The CDR3 consists of 13 residues. Trimming left V 5 bases short and J 9 bases short, with 17 bases between. CDR3 in DNA: TGTGCCAGCAGTCTCAACAGTCCGACCGCGCAGTACTTC. It specifies CASSLNSPTAQYF.

This clone was found once. The genes are TRBV5-1 and TRBJ2-3; 16 bases match TRBD2. This CDR3 comprises 17 residues. In germline, CDR1 is SGHRS, CDR2 YFSETQ. Germline trimming cut 4 bases from V and 4 bases from J; bases unmatched to any gene: 6. The CDR3 sequence: CASSPGLAGGPADTQYF. CDR3 sequence (DNA): TGCGCCAGCAGCCCGGGACTAGCGGGAGGGCCGGCAGATACGCAGTATTTT. Looking up the rest from reference TRBV5-1 and TRBJ2-3 gives the full variable domain: KAGVTQTPRYLIKTRGQQVTLSCSPISGHRSVSWYQQTPGQGLQFLFEYFSETQRNKGNFPGRFSGRQFSNSRSEMNVSTLELGDSALYLCASSPGLAGGPADTQYFGPGTRLTVL.